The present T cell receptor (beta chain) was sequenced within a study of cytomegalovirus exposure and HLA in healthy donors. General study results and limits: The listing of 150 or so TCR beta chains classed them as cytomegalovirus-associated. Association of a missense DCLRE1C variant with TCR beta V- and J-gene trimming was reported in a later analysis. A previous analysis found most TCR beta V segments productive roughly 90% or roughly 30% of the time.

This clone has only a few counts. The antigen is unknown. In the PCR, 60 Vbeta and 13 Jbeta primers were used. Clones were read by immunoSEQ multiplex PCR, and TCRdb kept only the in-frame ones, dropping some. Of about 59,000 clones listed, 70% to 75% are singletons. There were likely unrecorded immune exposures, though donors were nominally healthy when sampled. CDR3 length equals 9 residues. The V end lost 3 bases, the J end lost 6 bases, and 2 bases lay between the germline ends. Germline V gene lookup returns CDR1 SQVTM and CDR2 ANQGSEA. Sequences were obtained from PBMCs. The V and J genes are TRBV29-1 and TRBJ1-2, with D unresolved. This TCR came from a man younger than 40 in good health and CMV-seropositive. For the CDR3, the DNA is TGCAGCGTTGATAATGGCTACACCTTC. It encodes CSVDNGYTF.